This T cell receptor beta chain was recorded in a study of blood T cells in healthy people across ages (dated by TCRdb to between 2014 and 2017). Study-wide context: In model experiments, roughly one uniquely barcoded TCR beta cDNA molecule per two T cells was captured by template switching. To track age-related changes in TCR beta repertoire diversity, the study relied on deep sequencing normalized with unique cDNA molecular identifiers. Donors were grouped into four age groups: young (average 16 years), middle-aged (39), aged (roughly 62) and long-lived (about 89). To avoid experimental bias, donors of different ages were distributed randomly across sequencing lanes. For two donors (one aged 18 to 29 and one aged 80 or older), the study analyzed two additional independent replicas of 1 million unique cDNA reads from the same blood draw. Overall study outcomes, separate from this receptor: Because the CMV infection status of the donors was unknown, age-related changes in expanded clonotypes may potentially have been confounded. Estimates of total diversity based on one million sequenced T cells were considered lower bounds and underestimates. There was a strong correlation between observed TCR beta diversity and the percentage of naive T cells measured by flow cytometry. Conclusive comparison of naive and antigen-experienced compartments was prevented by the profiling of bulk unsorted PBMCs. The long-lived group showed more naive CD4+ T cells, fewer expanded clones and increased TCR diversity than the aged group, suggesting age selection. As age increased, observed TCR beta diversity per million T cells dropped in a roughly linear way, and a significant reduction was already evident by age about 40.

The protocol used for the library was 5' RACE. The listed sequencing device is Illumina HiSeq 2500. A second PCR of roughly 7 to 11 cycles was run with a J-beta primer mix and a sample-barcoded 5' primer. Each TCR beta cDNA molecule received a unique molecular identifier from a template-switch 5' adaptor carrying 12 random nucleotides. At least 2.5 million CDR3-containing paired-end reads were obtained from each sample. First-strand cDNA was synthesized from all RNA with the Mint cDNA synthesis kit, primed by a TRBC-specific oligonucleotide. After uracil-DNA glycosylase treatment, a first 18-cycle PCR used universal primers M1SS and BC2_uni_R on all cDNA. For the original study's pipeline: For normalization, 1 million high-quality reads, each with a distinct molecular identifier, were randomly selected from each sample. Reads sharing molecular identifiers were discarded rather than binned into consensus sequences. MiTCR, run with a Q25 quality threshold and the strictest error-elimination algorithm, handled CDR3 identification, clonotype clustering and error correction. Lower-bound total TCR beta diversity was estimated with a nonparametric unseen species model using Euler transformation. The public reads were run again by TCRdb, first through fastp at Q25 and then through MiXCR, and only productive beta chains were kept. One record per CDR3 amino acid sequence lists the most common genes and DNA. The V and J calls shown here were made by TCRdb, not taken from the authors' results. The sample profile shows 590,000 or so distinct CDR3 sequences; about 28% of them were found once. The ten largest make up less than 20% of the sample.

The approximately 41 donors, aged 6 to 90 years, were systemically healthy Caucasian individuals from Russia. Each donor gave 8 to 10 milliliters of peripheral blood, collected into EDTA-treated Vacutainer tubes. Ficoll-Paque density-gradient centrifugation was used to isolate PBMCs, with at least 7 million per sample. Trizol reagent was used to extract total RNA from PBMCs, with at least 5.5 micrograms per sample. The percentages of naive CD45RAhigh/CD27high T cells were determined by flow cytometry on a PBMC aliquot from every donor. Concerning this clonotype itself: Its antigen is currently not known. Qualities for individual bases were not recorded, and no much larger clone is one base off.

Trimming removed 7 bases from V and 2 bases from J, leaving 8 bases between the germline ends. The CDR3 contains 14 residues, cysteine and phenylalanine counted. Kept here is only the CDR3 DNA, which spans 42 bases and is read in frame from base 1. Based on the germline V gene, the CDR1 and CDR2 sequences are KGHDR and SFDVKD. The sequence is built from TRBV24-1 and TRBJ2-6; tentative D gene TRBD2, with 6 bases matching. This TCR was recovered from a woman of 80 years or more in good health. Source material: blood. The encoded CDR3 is CATRGGAGANVLTF. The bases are TGTGCCACCAGGGGCGGGGCTGGGGCCAACGTCCTGACTTTC.